The 15 T cell receptor beta chains in this list originate from one sample, sequenced in a study of blood T cells in healthy people across ages (dated by TCRdb to the mid-2010s). Libraries came from 5' RACE. For sequencing, an Illumina HiSeq 2500 was employed. The second PCR ran for roughly 6 to 11 cycles and used a J-beta primer mix along with a sample-barcoded 5' primer. TCRdb took the public reads, trimmed them with fastp at Q25, ran MiXCR for clone calling and kept in-frame beta chains. Each entry is one CDR3 protein sequence, shown with its most common DNA and genes. A total of some 370,000 distinct CDR3 sequences appear in this sample, 52% of them only once. The ten top clones hold around 53% of the sample. Material: blood. The source is a man between 60 and 75 years old in good health.

This chain connects TRBV4-2 to TRBJ2-6, with D tentatively TRBD2 (6 bases). This CDR3 has 16 residues. Germline CDR1 reads LGHNA; CDR2 reads YNFKEQ. V shed 0 bases and J shed 4 bases, with 10 bases lying between them. CDR3 DNA: TGTGCCAGCAGCCAAGATCGGGAGAGAGGGGCCAACGTCCTGACTTTC. It codes for CASSQDRERGANVLTF.

This clonotype was seen a handful of times. A clone one base away is much larger, so this may be a read error. The rearrangement uses TRBV14 and TRBJ2-1; D remains ambiguous. From germline, CDR1 is SGHDN and CDR2 FVKESK. This CDR3 spans 11 amino acids. CDR3 protein: CVSSLNNEQFF. The DNA for the CDR3 is TGTGTCAGCAGCCTAAACAATGAGCAGTTCTTC.

The V call is TRBV30, the J call TRBJ1-5, with TRBD1 as a possible D gene (5 bases). This CDR3 contains 14 residues. CDR1 and CDR2 from the germline V gene are GTSNPN and SVGIG (reference sequence). V was clipped by 1 base and J by 1 base, with 8 bases between them. Here the CDR3 reads CAWSEGLSNQPQHF. CDR3 nucleotides: TGTGCCTGGAGTGAGGGACTGAGCAATCAGCCCCAGCATTTT.

The rearrangement links TRBV7-9 to TRBJ2-3, with a tentative D call TRBD1 (6 bases). The CDR3 is 14 amino acids. Trimming stripped 2 bases from V and 5 bases from J, with 11 bases between. Germline V gene sequence: CDR1 SEHNR, CDR2 FQNEAQ (reference sequence). The CDR3 nucleotides are TGTGCCAGCAGCTTACAGGGGTACATAGATACGCAGTATTTT. Protein sequence: CASSLQGYIDTQYF.

This clonotype was seen only once. The chain links TRBV6-2 or TRBV6-3 to TRBJ2-1; TRBD2 aligns across 11 bases. This CDR3 spans 15 amino acids. CDR1 and CDR2 (germline): MNHEY, SVGEGT. Losses at the gene ends were 6 bases for V and 3 bases for J; bases not matched to a gene: 4. For the CDR3, the DNA is TGTGCCAGCAGCCCTAGCGGGAGGTTCTACAATGAGCAGTTCTTC. Residues: CASSPSGRFYNEQFF.

The chain is built from TRBV7-2 and TRBJ2-7; 10 nucleotides line up with TRBD1. The length of the CDR3 is 15 residues. In germline, CDR1 is SGHTA, CDR2 FQGNSA. The junction had 7 bases not matched to a gene; V was cut back by 5 bases and J by 3 bases. The CDR3 sequence: CASSREGTGVYEQYF. The DNA of the CDR3 is TGTGCCAGCAGCCGAGAGGGGACAGGGGTCTACGAGCAGTACTTC.

The rearrangement links TRBV6-5 to TRBJ2-2; 9 bases agree with TRBD1. The V gene end was trimmed by 5 bases and the J gene end by 5 bases; junction bases not matched to a gene: 6. The length of the CDR3 is 15 residues. In germline, CDR1 is MNHEY, CDR2 SVGAGI. The CDR3 coding sequence is TGTGCCAGCAGTCGGGACAGGGTGAGGACCGGGGAGCTGTTTTTT. Its translation is CASSRDRVRTGELFF.

The chain uses TRBV29-1 and TRBJ2-1; 11 bases fit TRBD2. The V segment lost 3 bases and the J segment 10 bases; nucleotides outside the gene matches: 8. The germline CDR1 and CDR2 sequences are SQVTM and ANQGSEA. This CDR3 is 14 amino acids long. CDR3: CSVEVLAGVSEQFF. In nucleotides, the CDR3 is TGCAGCGTTGAGGTACTAGCGGGAGTGAGCGAGCAGTTCTTC.

V is TRBV10-3 and J is TRBJ2-1; 7 bases align to TRBD1. Looked up from germline, CDR1 is ENHRY and CDR2 is SYGVKD. The J segment lost 6 bases and the V segment lost 6 bases, leaving 5 bases of the junction unmatched. There are 13 residues in the CDR3. The CDR3 protein is CAIRLTGFNEQFF. For the CDR3, the DNA is TGTGCCATCAGATTGACAGGGTTCAATGAGCAGTTCTTC.

This chain links TRBV20-1 with TRBJ2-5; D ambiguous. TRBJ2-7 matches the DNA end more closely, so the J call is doubtful. Germline lookup yields CDR1 DFQATT and CDR2 SNEGSKA (reference sequence). The length of the CDR3 is 15 residues. In DNA form, the CDR3 reads TGCAGTGCCGAAGAGGTGGGCTCAAGCTCCTACGAGCAGTACTTC. Translating it yields CSAEEVGSSSYEQYF.

This clonotype was counted between two and nine times. The chain carries TRBV6-6 and TRBJ2-7; D uncertain. Germline lookup yields CDR1 MNHNY and CDR2 SVGAGI (reference sequence). V was trimmed by 7 bases and J by 1 base, leaving 11 bases between them. The CDR3 loop spans 13 amino acids. In nucleotides, the CDR3 is TGTGCCAGCAACAAGGACCCGTCCTACGAGCAGTACTTC. This translates into CASNKDPSYEQYF.

This clonotype was detected a few times. The chain links TRBV20-1 to TRBJ2-7, with 7 nucleotides matching TRBD2. J was trimmed by 3 bases and V by 0 bases; bases with no gene match: 14. The CDR3 runs 17 residues. CDR1 is DFQATT and CDR2 is SNEGSKA in the germline V gene (reference sequence). The CDR3 here is CSARDPYRDYNYYEQYF. CDR3 DNA: TGCAGTGCTAGAGATCCCTACCGGGACTATAACTACTACGAGCAGTACTTC.

This clonotype has a handful of counts. The gene calls are TRBV30 and TRBJ2-1; 11 positions agree with TRBD2. V gave up 3 bases and J gave up 6 bases; unmatched junction bases: 1. Germline V gives CDR1 GTSNPN, CDR2 SVGIG (reference sequence). CDR3 size: 13 residues. The CDR3 DNA is TGTGCCTGGAGCGGGACTAGCGGCAATGAGCAGTTCTTC. It codes for CAWSGTSGNEQFF.

This clonotype was detected only a few times. CDR3 protein: CASTLVAGGADTQYF. In DNA, the CDR3 is TGTGCCAGCACTTTGGTAGCGGGAGGGGCAGATACGCAGTATTTT. The V and J genes are TRBV28 and TRBJ2-3; 11 bases match TRBD2. Germline CDR1 MDHEN, CDR2 SYDVKM. V was clipped by 7 bases and J by 4 bases; unmatched bases: 7. There are 15 residues in the CDR3.

This clonotype has more than one count but fewer than ten. The V call is TRBV27, the J call TRBJ2-3; D assignment may be TRBD1 or TRBD2 (5 bases each). Germline CDR1 and CDR2: MNHEY and SMNVEV (reference sequence). Trimming shortened V by 5 bases and J by 0 bases, and 12 bases separated the two germline ends. The length of the CDR3 is 15 residues. CDR3 in amino acids: CASSPNRDSTDTQYF. The DNA of the CDR3 is TGTGCCAGCAGTCCAAACCGGGACAGCACAGATACGCAGTATTTT.